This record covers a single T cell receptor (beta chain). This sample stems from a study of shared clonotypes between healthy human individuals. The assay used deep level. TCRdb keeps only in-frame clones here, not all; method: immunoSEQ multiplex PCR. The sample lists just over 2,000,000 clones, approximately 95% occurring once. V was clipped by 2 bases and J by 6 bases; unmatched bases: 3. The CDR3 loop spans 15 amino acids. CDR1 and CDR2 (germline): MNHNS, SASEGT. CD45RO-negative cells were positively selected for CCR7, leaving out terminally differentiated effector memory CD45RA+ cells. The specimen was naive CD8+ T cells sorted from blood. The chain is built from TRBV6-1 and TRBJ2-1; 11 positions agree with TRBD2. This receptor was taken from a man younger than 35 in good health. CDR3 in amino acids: CASSEWLAGGNEQFF. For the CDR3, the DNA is TGTGCCAGCAGTGAATGGCTAGCGGGAGGCAATGAGCAGTTCTTC.